Shown below are 30 T cell receptor beta chains from a single sample sequenced in a study of blood T cell repertoires in COVID-19. Repertoires were generated with immunoSEQ multiplex PCR, while TCRdb's copy carries only in-frame clones and drops some. Here the sample spans 100,000 to 150,000 clones, about 88% being singletons. The material sequenced was PBMCs or T cells enriched from blood (not recorded which). All receptors derive from a middle-aged man with acute COVID-19.

The chain uses TRBV11-2 and TRBJ2-3; 13 nucleotides agree with TRBD2. This CDR3 region has 17 residues. Germline CDR1 reads SGHAT; CDR2 reads FQNNGV. The V and J ends lost 3 bases and 0 bases, in that order; junction bases with no gene match: 3. This CDR3 reads CASSFGTSGVSTDTQYF. The CDR3 DNA reads TGTGCCAGCAGCTTCGGGACTAGCGGGGTTAGCACAGATACGCAGTATTTT.

The genes are TRBV28 and TRBJ1-2; D is perhaps TRBD1 (6 bases). Trimming stripped 4 bases from V and 4 bases from J, with 13 bases between. The CDR3 runs to 14 residues. The germline V gene has CDR1 MDHEN and CDR2 SYDVKM. CDR3 amino acids: CASSSGQLPYGYTF. As DNA, the CDR3 is TGTGCCAGCAGTTCGGGACAACTCCCCTATGGCTACACCTTC.

The genes are TRBV7-2 and TRBJ2-3; 11 positions agree with TRBD2. J was trimmed by 1 base and V by 4 bases; bases with no gene match: 4. Germline V gene lookup returns CDR1 SGHTA and CDR2 FQGNSA. The CDR3 contains 16 residues. Here the CDR3 reads CASSSIAGGGTDTQYF. CDR3 sequence (DNA): TGTGCCAGCAGCTCGATAGCGGGAGGGGGCACAGATACGCAGTATTTT.

The chain employs TRBV6-5 and TRBJ2-5; TRBD2 matches at 9 bases. CDR1 MNHEY and CDR2 SVGAGI come from the germline V gene. The J segment lost 4 bases and the V segment lost 4 bases, leaving 10 bases of the junction unmatched. CDR3 size: 16 residues. CDR3 in DNA: TGTGCCAGCAGTTCTCGAGCGGGAGGATCCCCAGAGACCCAGTACTTC. Its protein product is CASSSRAGGSPETQYF.

V gene TRBV12-3 or TRBV12-4 combines with J gene TRBJ2-7, with 7 bases fitting TRBD1. Germline trimming cut 6 bases from V and 3 bases from J; bases unmatched to any gene: 5. The length of the CDR3 is 13 residues. The CDR3 coding sequence is TGTGCCAGCAGAAGGGGACAGTACTACGAGCAGTACTTC. Residues: CASRRGQYYEQYF.

The rearrangement links TRBV5-4 to TRBJ2-3, with D possibly being TRBD2 (5 bases). From germline, CDR1 is SGHNT and CDR2 YYREEE (reference sequence). V was clipped by 0 bases and J by 2 bases, with 13 bases between them. This CDR3 region has 16 residues. For the CDR3, the DNA is TGTGCCAGCAGCTTGGTTGCGGGCCACTCCACAGATACGCAGTATTTT. It specifies CASSLVAGHSTDTQYF.

This rearrangement joins TRBV6-5 to TRBJ1-2, with 8 bases identical to TRBD1. V lost 1 base to trimming and J lost 8 bases; unmatched junction nucleotides: 6. The germline V gene has CDR1 MNHEY and CDR2 SVGAGI. There are 14 residues in the CDR3. The CDR3 region is CASSYFGQGQGYTF. CDR3 DNA: TGTGCCAGCAGTTACTTCGGACAGGGACAAGGCTACACCTTC.

V gene TRBV19 combines with J gene TRBJ2-3; D might be TRBD2 (5 bases). Trimming pared 1 base from V and 6 bases from J, leaving 11 bases between. CDR1 is LNHDA and CDR2 is SQIVND in the germline V gene (reference sequence). CDR3 length: 14 residues. CDR3 DNA: TGTGCCAGTAGTATAGTAGTGAGGGCCGATACGCAGTATTTT. This codes for CASSIVVRADTQYF.

This clone appeared many times. The chain joins TRBV18 to TRBJ2-5, with unresolved D. This CDR3 contains 12 residues. CDR1 is KGHSH and CDR2 is LQKENI in the germline V gene. The germline V and J ends were trimmed by 6 bases and 0 bases, with 5 bases remaining between them. CDR3 DNA: TGTGCCAGCTCCCCGTACCAAGAGACCCAGTACTTC. Translation gives CASSPYQETQYF.

The chain has TRBV9 and TRBJ2-2; 7 bases align to TRBD1. This CDR3 is built from 15 residues. Per germline, CDR1 SGDLS and CDR2 YYNGEE. Germline trimming cut 3 bases from V and 0 bases from J; bases unmatched to any gene: 2. This CDR3 is CASSDDRANTGELFF. The DNA of the CDR3 is TGTGCCAGCAGCGATGACAGGGCGAACACCGGGGAGCTGTTTTTT.

There are a few counts of this clone. J is TRBJ2-5 and V is TRBV2, with 15 bases identical to TRBD2. In germline, CDR1 is SNHLY, CDR2 FYNNEI. V shed 7 bases, J shed 5 bases, and the junction held 5 bases outside the gene matches. CDR3 length: 15 amino acids. CDR3 loop: CASTLGTSGGETQYF. In DNA, the CDR3 is TGTGCCAGCACCCTGGGGACTAGCGGGGGGGAGACCCAGTACTTC.

The chain couples TRBV2 to TRBJ2-1; D possibly corresponds to TRBD1 (5 bases). Trimming removed 6 bases at V and 8 bases at J, with 17 bases between. The V gene's germline CDR1 is SNHLY and CDR2 FYNNEI. CDR3 length: 14 amino acids. The CDR3 sequence: CASSPRTQGDEQFF. As DNA, the CDR3 is TGTGCCAGCAGCCCTCGGACCCAAGGGGATGAGCAGTTCTTC.

The chain combines TRBV18 with TRBJ1-3, with D unclear. Trimming pared 3 bases from V and 4 bases from J, leaving 7 bases between. The germline gives CDR1 KGHSH, CDR2 LQKENI. The length of the CDR3 is 13 residues. CDR3 coding DNA: TGTGCCAGCTCACCGGAACAGGGAAACACCATATATTTT. Translating it yields CASSPEQGNTIYF.

The genes are TRBV28 and TRBJ1-4, with 7 positions matching TRBD1. The CDR3 has 15 residues. The germline CDR1 and CDR2 sequences are MDHEN and SYDVKM. Germline trimming cut 7 bases from V and 6 bases from J; bases unmatched to any gene: 11. CDR3 protein: CASKSSGTVHEKLFF. Written as DNA, the CDR3 is TGTGCCAGCAAATCGTCCGGGACAGTACATGAAAAACTGTTTTTT. Variable domain in full (rest from reference TRBV28 and TRBJ1-4): DVKVTQSSRYLVKRTGEKVFLECVQDMDHENMFWYRQDPGLGLRLIYFSYDVKMKEKGDIPEGYSVSREKKERFSLILESASTNQTSMYLCASKSSGTVHEKLFFGSGTQLSVL.

V and J are TRBV7-9 and TRBJ1-3; 9 nucleotides line up with TRBD1. J gave up 0 bases and V 2 bases, and 5 bases lay outside the gene matches. Germline V gene sequence: CDR1 SEHNR, CDR2 FQNEAQ (reference sequence). The CDR3 has 17 amino acids. The DNA of the CDR3 is TGTGCCAGCAGCTTAAAGGGGACAGGGATCTCTGGAAACACCATATATTTT. This sequence encodes CASSLKGTGISGNTIYF.

The V call is TRBV7-2, the J call TRBJ1-4, with D perhaps matching TRBD1 (6 bases). The CDR3 contains 13 residues. CDR1 and CDR2 from the germline V gene are SGHTA and FQGNSA. V shed 3 bases and J shed 7 bases, with 9 bases lying between them. In DNA, the CDR3 is TGTGCCAGCAGCTTCGAGACAGGTGAAAAACTGTTTTTT. Protein product: CASSFETGEKLFF. Together with reference TRBV7-2 and TRBJ1-4, the CDR3 gives the full variable domain: GAGVSQSPSNKVTEKGKDVELRCDPISGHTALYWYRQSLGQGLEFLIYFQGNSAPDKSGLPSDRFSAERTGGSVSTLTIQRTQQEDSAVYLCASSFETGEKLFFGSGTQLSVL.

This clone showed up just a few times. The chain links TRBV7-2 to TRBJ2-6, with a tentative D call TRBD2 (5 bases). V lost 2 bases, J lost 0 bases, and 8 bases lay in between. The CDR3 consists of 16 residues. In germline, CDR1 is SGHTA, CDR2 FQGNSA. CDR3 sequence: CASSLTSVSGANVLTF. CDR3 coding DNA: TGTGCCAGCAGCTTAACTAGTGTCTCTGGGGCCAACGTCCTGACTTTC. The entire variable domain, with the rest obtained from reference TRBV7-2 and TRBJ2-6, is as follows: GAGVSQSPSNKVTEKGKDVELRCDPISGHTALYWYRQSLGQGLEFLIYFQGNSAPDKSGLPSDRFSAERTGGSVSTLTIQRTQQEDSAVYLCASSLTSVSGANVLTFGAGSRLTVL.

The rearrangement links TRBV9 to TRBJ1-2, with D perhaps TRBD1 (6 bases). CDR1 SGDLS and CDR2 YYNGEE come from the germline V gene. This CDR3 comprises 15 residues. Trimming took off 3 bases at V and 3 bases at J, with 15 bases between the two ends. The CDR3 bases are TGTGCCAGCAGCGGACCGAGCAGGGGTGACTATGGCTACACCTTC. Amino acids: CASSGPSRGDYGYTF.

This chain links TRBV7-3 with TRBJ2-1; 9 bases line up with TRBD2. J gave up 8 bases and V 4 bases, and 9 bases lay outside the gene matches. CDR1 and CDR2 from the germline V gene are SGHTA and FQGTGA. This CDR3 spans 15 amino acids. CDR3 bases: TGTGCCAGCAGCTCCCAGAGTAGCGGGAGCTATGAGCAGTTCTTC. Translating gives CASSSQSSGSYEQFF.

V and J are TRBV18 and TRBJ1-1, with 9 bases aligning to TRBD1. V trimming: 6 bases; J trimming: 2 bases; junction bases outside the gene matches: 4. Germline assignment: CDR1 KGHSH and CDR2 LQKENI. The CDR3 consists of 14 residues. In DNA form, the CDR3 reads TGTGCCAGCTCGCGGGGACAGGGTAACACTGAAGCTTTCTTT. The encoded protein is CASSRGQGNTEAFF.

The V gene is TRBV3-1 (or the pseudogene TRBV3-2), the J gene TRBJ1-1, with a weak D call TRBD1 (5 bases). From germline, CDR1 is LGHDT and CDR2 YNNKEL (reference sequence). V gave up 5 bases and J gave up 1 base, with 8 bases separating them. The CDR3 has 13 amino acids. The DNA of the CDR3 is TGTGCCAGCAGCTTCACAGGGAACACTGAAGCTTTCTTT. This encodes CASSFTGNTEAFF.

This chain links TRBV19 with TRBJ2-3; TRBD2 might be the D (6 bases). CDR3 length: 13 amino acids. Trimming took off 7 bases at V and 1 base at J, with 9 bases between the two ends. CDR1 is LNHDA, CDR2 SQIVND, per germline (reference sequence). For the CDR3, the DNA is TGTGCCAGTAAACTAGCAGGCACAGATACGCAGTATTTT. This codes for CASKLAGTDTQYF.

The rearrangement uses TRBV7-2 and TRBJ1-3; D gene ambiguous. Trimming stripped 3 bases from V and 2 bases from J, with 11 bases between. The CDR3 runs to 15 residues. Germline V CDR1 and CDR2: SGHTA, FQGNSA. In nucleotides, the CDR3 is TGTGCCAGCAGCTTTAGCCGGGTCGCTGGAAACACCATATATTTT. As protein: CASSFSRVAGNTIYF.

Points on this clone: Other DNA sequences of this sample code for an identical CDR3. This sequence joins TRBV24-1 and TRBJ1-5, with 8 nucleotides matching TRBD1. V lost 6 bases to trimming and J lost 3 bases; unmatched junction nucleotides: 6. The CDR3 totals 15 residues. Looked up from germline, CDR1 is KGHDR and CDR2 is SFDVKD. DNA of the CDR3: TGTGCCACCAGTCCTGGACAGGGAAACAATCAGCCCCAGCATTTT. As protein: CATSPGQGNNQPQHF.

The rearrangement uses TRBV7-6 and TRBJ2-5; D uncertain. Germline-derived CDR1 and CDR2 are SGHVS and FNYEAQ. Deletions cut 4 bases from V and 5 bases from J, with 5 bases between. CDR3 size: 11 residues. The CDR3: CASSSGETQYF. DNA of the CDR3: TGTGCCAGCAGCTCCGGGGAGACCCAGTACTTC.

As regards this clone: Other DNA variants within this sample encode the same CDR3. The rearrangement links TRBV18 to TRBJ2-7, with 7 bases matching TRBD1. Unmatched junction bases numbered 4, after V lost 6 bases and J lost 2 bases. CDR3 length: 13 amino acids. The germline V gene encodes CDR1 KGHSH and CDR2 LQKENI. Here the CDR3 DNA reads TGTGCCAGCTCGCCGCAGGGGGCCTACGAGCAGTACTTC. The encoded protein is CASSPQGAYEQYF.

This chain connects TRBV6-5 to TRBJ2-3, with D perhaps TRBD2 (6 bases). The CDR3 extends over 13 amino acids. Per germline, CDR1 MNHEY and CDR2 SVGAGI. V lost 6 bases, J lost 1 base, and 8 bases lay in between. The CDR3 nucleotides read TGTGCCAGCAGGTGGGGGGGCACAGATACGCAGTATTTT. The encoded protein is CASRWGGTDTQYF.

V and J are TRBV2 and TRBJ1-5; 9 positions agree with TRBD1. This CDR3 spans 14 amino acids. V lost 4 bases, J lost 5 bases, and 3 bases stayed unmatched. From germline, CDR1 is SNHLY and CDR2 FYNNEI. CDR3: CASSGDREDQPQHF. The CDR3 bases are TGTGCCAGCAGTGGGGACAGGGAGGATCAGCCCCAGCATTTT.

The chain links TRBV19 to TRBJ2-3; 7 positions agree with TRBD2. V shed 4 bases and J 0 bases; nucleotides not matched to a gene: 7. The CDR3 covers 16 residues. Germline-derived CDR1 and CDR2 are LNHDA and SQIVND (reference sequence). The CDR3 region has the DNA TGTGCCAGTAGTAGAATGGGGGGGGTCAGCACAGATACGCAGTATTTT. The encoded protein is CASSRMGGVSTDTQYF.

This clone appeared a few times. This sequence joins TRBV5-1 and TRBJ2-5; 12 nucleotides match TRBD1. The CDR3 is 15 amino acids. The V gene end was trimmed by 4 bases and the J gene end by 3 bases; junction bases not matched to a gene: 4. Looked up from germline, CDR1 is SGHRS and CDR2 is YFSETQ. The CDR3 DNA reads TGCGCCAGCAGCGCTGGGACAGGGGGCGAAGAGACCCAGTACTTC. Translating gives CASSAGTGGEETQYF. The whole variable domain, filled in from reference TRBV5-1 and TRBJ2-5, reads KAGVTQTPRYLIKTRGQQVTLSCSPISGHRSVSWYQQTPGQGLQFLFEYFSETQRNKGNFPGRFSGRQFSNSRSEMNVSTLELGDSALYLCASSAGTGGEETQYFGPGTRLLVL.